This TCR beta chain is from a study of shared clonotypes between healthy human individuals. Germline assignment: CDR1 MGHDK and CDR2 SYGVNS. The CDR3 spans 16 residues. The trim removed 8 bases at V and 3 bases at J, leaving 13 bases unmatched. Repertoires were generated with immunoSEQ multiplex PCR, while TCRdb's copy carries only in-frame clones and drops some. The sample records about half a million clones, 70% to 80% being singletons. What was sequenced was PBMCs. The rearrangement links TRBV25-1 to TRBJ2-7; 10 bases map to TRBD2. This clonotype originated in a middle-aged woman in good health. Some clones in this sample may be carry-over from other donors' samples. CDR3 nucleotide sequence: TGTGCCAGCGAGACTAGCGGGTACGTAGGAGTCTACGAGCAGTACTTC. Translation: CASETSGYVGVYEQYF.